The T cell receptor (beta chain) under discussion was sequenced for a study of T cells after yellow fever vaccination. Looking at the study overall: The fractions with low cell numbers were processed using SMART-Seq v4 Ultra Low Input.

Production of TCR cDNA was by 5'RACE template switching, which also added a universal primer site and UMIs. MiXCR, applied by TCRdb to the 5' RACE reads, yields one record per CDR3 protein. The sample includes 450,000 to 550,000 distinct CDR3 sequences, around a fifth of them seen just once. Findings and limits, study-wide: The secondary response was weaker but peaked faster, day 5 versus 15. Post-booster reappearance was seen for most primary-vaccination clones (roughly 96% CD4, 88% CD8).

The CDR3 loop spans 15 amino acids. CDR1 is SGDLS and CDR2 is YYNGEE in the germline V gene. V shed 4 bases, J shed 8 bases, and the junction held 7 bases outside the gene matches. This clonotype was counted a few times. Its antigen is not known. Material: PBMCs, obtained roughly 23 days after the first yellow fever vaccination. This chain links TRBV9 with TRBJ1-6; 9 bases agree with TRBD1. The clonotype comes from a man aged 18 to 29 who received the YFV17D yellow fever vaccine. CDR3 coding DNA: TGTGCCAGCAGCCTTCTGGACAGGGGACATTCACCCCTCCACTTT. This sequence encodes CASSLLDRGHSPLHF. Full variable domain (remainder filled in from reference TRBV9 and TRBJ1-6): DSGVTQTPKHLITATGQRVTLRCSPRSGDLSVYWYQQSLDQGLQFLIQYYNGEERAKGNILERFSAQQFPDLHSELNLSSLELGDSALYFCASSLLDRGHSPLHFGNGTRLTVT.